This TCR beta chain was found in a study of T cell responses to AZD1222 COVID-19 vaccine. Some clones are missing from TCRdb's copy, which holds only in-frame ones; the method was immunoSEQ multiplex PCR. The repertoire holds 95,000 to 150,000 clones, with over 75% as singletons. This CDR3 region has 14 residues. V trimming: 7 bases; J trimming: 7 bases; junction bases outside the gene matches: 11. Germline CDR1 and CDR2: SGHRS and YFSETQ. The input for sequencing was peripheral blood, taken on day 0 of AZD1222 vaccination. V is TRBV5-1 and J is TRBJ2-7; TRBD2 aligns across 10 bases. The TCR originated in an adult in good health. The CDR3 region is CASGRTSGLVEQYF. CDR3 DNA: TGCGCCAGCGGCCGGACTAGCGGACTAGTGGAGCAGTACTTC.